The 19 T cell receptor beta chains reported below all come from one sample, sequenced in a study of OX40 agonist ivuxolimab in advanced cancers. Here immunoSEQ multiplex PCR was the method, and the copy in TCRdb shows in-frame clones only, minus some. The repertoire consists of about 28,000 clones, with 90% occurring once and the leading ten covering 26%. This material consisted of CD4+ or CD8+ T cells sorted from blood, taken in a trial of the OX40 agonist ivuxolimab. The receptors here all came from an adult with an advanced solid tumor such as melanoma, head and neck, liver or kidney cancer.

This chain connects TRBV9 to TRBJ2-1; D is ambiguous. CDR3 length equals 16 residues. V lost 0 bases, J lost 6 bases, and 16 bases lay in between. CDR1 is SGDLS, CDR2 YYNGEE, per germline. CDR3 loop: CASSVVSGLTGNEQFF. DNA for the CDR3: TGTGCCAGCAGCGTAGTGTCAGGCCTGACCGGCAATGAGCAGTTCTTC.

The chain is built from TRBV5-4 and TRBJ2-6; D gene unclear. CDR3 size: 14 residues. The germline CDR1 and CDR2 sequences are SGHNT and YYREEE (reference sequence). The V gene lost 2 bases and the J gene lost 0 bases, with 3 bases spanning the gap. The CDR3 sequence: CASSFGSGANVLTF. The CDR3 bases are TGTGCCAGCAGCTTCGGCTCTGGGGCCAACGTCCTGACTTTC.

The DNA for the CDR3 is TGTGCCAGCAGTACCACAGGGATGAACACTGAAGCTTTCTTT. It is translated as CASSTTGMNTEAFF. The rearrangement links TRBV25-1 to TRBJ1-1, with D possibly being TRBD1 (6 bases). The length of the CDR3 is 14 residues. V lost 5 bases, J lost 0 bases, and 10 bases lay in between. Germline V gene lookup returns CDR1 MGHDK and CDR2 SYGVNS. The full variable domain, its missing parts supplied by reference TRBV25-1 and TRBJ1-1, is EADIYQTPRYLVIGTGKKITLECSQTMGHDKMYWYQQDPGMELHLIHYSYGVNSTEKGDLSSESTVSRIRTEHFPLTLESARPSHTSQYLCASSTTGMNTEAFFGQGTRLTVV.

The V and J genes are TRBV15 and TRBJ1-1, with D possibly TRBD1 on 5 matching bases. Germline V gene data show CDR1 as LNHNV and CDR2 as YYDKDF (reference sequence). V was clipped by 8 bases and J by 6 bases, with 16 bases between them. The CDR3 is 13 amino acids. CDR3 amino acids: CATEGKGRPEAFF. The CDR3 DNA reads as TGTGCCACCGAGGGGAAGGGGAGGCCTGAAGCTTTCTTT.

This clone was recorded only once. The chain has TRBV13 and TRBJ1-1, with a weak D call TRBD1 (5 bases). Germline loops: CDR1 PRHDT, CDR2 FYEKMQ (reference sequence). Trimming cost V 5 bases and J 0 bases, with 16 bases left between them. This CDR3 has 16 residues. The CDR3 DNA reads TGTGCCAGCAGCCAAGATTCGGGACGTTTGAACACTGAAGCTTTCTTT. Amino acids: CASSQDSGRLNTEAFF.

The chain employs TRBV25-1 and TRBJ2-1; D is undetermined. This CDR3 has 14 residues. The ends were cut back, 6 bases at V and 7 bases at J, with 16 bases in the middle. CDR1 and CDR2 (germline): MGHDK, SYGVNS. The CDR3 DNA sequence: TGTGCCAGCAGCCTAATGGGGAATATGAATGAGCAGTTCTTC. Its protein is CASSLMGNMNEQFF.

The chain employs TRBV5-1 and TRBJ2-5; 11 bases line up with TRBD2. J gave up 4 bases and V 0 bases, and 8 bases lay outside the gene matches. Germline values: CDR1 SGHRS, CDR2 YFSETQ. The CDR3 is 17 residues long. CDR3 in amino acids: CASSLGLELAGAETQYF. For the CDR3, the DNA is TGCGCCAGCAGCTTGGGGCTTGAACTAGCGGGAGCAGAGACCCAGTACTTC.

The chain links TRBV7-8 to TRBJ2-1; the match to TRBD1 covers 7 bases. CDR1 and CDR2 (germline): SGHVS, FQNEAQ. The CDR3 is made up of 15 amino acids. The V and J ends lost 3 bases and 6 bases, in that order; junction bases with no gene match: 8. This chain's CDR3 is CASSFTGEWGNEQFF. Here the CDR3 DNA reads TGTGCCAGCAGCTTCACAGGGGAATGGGGCAATGAGCAGTTCTTC.

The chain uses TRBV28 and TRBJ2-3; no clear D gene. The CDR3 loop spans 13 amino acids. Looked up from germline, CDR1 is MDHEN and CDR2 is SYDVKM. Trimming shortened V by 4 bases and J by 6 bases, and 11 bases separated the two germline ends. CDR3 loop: CASSSIDGDTQYF. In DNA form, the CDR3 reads TGTGCCAGCAGTTCCATAGACGGGGATACGCAGTATTTT.

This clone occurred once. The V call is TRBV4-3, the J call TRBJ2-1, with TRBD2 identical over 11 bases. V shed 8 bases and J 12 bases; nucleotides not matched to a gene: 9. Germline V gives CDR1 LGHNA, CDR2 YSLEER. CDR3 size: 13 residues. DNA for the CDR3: TGCGCCAGCGGTAGCGGGAGGGGGAATATGCAGTTCTTC. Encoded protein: CASGSGRGNMQFF.

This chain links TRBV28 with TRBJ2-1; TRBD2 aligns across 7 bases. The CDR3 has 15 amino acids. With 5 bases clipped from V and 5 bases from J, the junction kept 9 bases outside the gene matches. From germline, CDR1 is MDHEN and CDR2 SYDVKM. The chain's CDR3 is CASSLIRGGNNEQFF. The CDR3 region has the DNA TGTGCCAGCAGTCTAATAAGGGGAGGGAACAATGAGCAGTTCTTC.

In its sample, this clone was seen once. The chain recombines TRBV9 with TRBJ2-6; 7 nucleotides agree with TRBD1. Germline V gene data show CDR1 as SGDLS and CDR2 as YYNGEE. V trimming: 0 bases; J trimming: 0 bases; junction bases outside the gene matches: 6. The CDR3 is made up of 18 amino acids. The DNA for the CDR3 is TGTGCCAGCAGCGTAGAGGGGGCCGCCCCCTCTGGGGCCAACGTCCTGACTTTC. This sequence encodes CASSVEGAAPSGANVLTF.

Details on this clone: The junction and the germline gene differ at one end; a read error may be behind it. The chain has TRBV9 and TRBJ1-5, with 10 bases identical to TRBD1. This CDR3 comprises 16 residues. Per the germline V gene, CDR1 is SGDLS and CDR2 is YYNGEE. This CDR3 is CASSVGTGDSNQPQHF. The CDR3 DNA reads TGTGCCAGCAGTGTAGGGACAGGGGATAGCAATCAGCCCCAGCATTTT.

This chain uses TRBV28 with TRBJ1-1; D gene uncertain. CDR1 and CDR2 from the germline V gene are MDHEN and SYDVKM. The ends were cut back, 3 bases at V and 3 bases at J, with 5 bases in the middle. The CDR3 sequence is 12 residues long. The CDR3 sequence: CASSFGYTEAFF. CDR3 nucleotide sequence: TGTGCCAGCAGTTTTGGGTACACTGAAGCTTTCTTT.

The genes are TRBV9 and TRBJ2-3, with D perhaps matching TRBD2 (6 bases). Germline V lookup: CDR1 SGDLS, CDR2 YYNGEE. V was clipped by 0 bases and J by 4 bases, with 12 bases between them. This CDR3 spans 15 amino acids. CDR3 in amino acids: CASSVDPGEADTQYF. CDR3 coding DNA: TGTGCCAGCAGCGTAGATCCGGGAGAGGCAGATACGCAGTATTTT.

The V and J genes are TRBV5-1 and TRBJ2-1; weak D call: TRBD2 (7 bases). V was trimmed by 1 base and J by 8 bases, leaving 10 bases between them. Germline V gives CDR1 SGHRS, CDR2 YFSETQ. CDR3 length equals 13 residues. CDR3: CASSLTGGDEQFF. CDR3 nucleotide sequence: TGCGCCAGCAGCTTGACGGGGGGCGATGAGCAGTTCTTC.

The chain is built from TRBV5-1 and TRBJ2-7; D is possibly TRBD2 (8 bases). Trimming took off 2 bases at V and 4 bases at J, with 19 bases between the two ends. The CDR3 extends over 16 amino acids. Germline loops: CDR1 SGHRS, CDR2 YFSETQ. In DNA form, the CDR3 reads TGCGCCAGCAGCTTTACAGGGGTCGCGGGGGGATACGAGCAGTACTTC. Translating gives CASSFTGVAGGYEQYF. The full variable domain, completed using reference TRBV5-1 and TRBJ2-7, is KAGVTQTPRYLIKTRGQQVTLSCSPISGHRSVSWYQQTPGQGLQFLFEYFSETQRNKGNFPGRFSGRQFSNSRSEMNVSTLELGDSALYLCASSFTGVAGGYEQYFGPGTRLTVT.

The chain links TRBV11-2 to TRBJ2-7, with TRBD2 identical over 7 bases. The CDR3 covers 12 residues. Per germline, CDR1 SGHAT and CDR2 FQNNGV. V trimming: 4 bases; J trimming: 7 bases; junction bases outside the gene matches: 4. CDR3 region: CASSWDYGEQYF. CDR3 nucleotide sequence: TGTGCCAGCAGCTGGGACTATGGAGAGCAGTACTTC.

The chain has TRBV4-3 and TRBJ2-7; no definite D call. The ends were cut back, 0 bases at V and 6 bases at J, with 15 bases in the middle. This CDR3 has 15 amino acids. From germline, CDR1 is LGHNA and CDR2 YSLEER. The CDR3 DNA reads TGCGCCAGCAGCCAAGATAAGGCCTTAGCCTCCGAGCAGTACTTC. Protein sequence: CASSQDKALASEQYF.